This TCR beta chain was captured by sequencing in a study of blood T cells in healthy people across ages. Overall study findings and caveats: Possibly, changes in expanded clonotypes were confounded because donor CMV status was unknown.

Trimming cost V 2 bases and J 3 bases; bases outside gene matches: 3. The CDR3 extends over 15 amino acids. Germline CDR1 reads MNHNY; CDR2 reads SVGAGI (reference sequence). A note on this clonotype: The antigen is undetermined.

The draw of peripheral blood yielded 8.5 to 10 milliliters from each donor. Alongside a J-beta primer mix, a sample-barcoded 5' primer served in a second PCR lasting roughly 6 to 12 cycles. A tag from a template-switch adaptor with 12 random nucleotides marked each cDNA molecule. A single record per CDR3 protein comes from TCRdb applying MiXCR to the 5' RACE reads. The sample shows roughly 1.5 million distinct CDR3 sequences, approximately 39% of them seen only once. The sequence was obtained from a woman aged 18-29 years in good health. The genes are TRBV6-6 and TRBJ2-4, with 8 bases lining up with TRBD2. The specimen was blood. The CDR3 DNA sequence: TGTGCCAGCAGTTACCAGCGGGAGAGCAAAAACATTCAGTACTTC. Its protein product is CASSYQRESKNIQYF.